The entry that follows covers one T cell receptor beta chain sequence. Authors' processing steps: Estimates of nucleated cell counts were drawn from the amplification of reference gene primers. Sequencing used immunoSEQ multiplex PCR; TCRdb keeps in-frame clones, though not all of them. V and J calls and clone size are those listed in that table; D and trimming were worked out from the DNA. The sample has 200,000 or so clones; 80% are singletons. The data belong to a study of blood T cell repertoires in COVID-19. Germline V gives CDR1 SGHRS, CDR2 YFSETQ. CDR3 size: 13 residues. V lost 0 bases to trimming and J lost 4 bases, with 5 bases between them. Everyone who took part was roughly 18 to 89 years old, and they came from about two dozen US areas.

This TCR came from a woman between 40 and 50 years old with acute COVID-19. The sequenced sample was PBMCs or T cells enriched from blood (not recorded which). This sequence joins TRBV5-1 and TRBJ1-3, with D uncertain. CDR3 loop: CASSLGGGNTIYF. The CDR3 nucleotides are TGCGCCAGCAGCTTGGGAGGGGGAAACACCATATATTTT.